This is a list of T cell receptor beta chains from one sample in a study of regulatory T cells in long-lasting Graves disease. TCRdb independently ran MiXCR on the multiplex PCR reads; one entry per CDR3 protein. The table lists roughly 420,000 distinct CDR3 sequences, roughly a sixth of them singletons, with 20% to 25% in the top ten. Here the sequenced sample was peripheral blood mononuclear cells (PBMCs), taken at new diagnosis, from a patient treated with antithyroid drugs. The receptors originated from a female donor with Graves disease. Both conserved end residues are part of each CDR3. D genes are given only for firm matches. Size is stated for part of the rows, as once, few or many counts, or as a class when the clone is expanded.

d_gene: -
abundance: -
j_gene: TRBJ2-1
v_gene: TRBV20-1
CDR3aa: CSARPTNNEQFF
CDR3nt: TGCAGTGCTAGACCGACAAACAATGAGCAGTTCTTC

d_gene: -
abundance: many
j_gene: TRBJ2-2
v_gene: TRBV6-1
CDR3aa: CASSDRVGELFF
CDR3nt: TGTGCCAGCAGTGACAGGGTCGGGGAGCTGTTTTTT

d_gene: -
abundance: many
j_gene: TRBJ2-1
v_gene: TRBV7-9
CDR3aa: CASSFGQWWDEQFF
CDR3nt: TGTGCCAGCAGCTTTGGACAGTGGTGGGATGAGCAGTTCTTC

d_gene: TRBD2
abundance: few
j_gene: TRBJ2-3
v_gene: TRBV5-4
CDR3aa: CASSLLSGRQGADTQYF
CDR3nt: TGTGCCAGCAGCTTACTGAGCGGGAGGCAGGGTGCAGATACGCAGTATTTT

d_gene: TRBD1
abundance: many
j_gene: TRBJ2-5
v_gene: TRBV15
CDR3aa: CATSRMGQQETQYF
CDR3nt: TGTGCCACCAGCAGGATGGGACAGCAAGAGACCCAGTACTTC

d_gene: TRBD1
abundance: many
j_gene: TRBJ1-3
v_gene: TRBV10-3
CDR3aa: CAVQGTSGNTIYF
CDR3nt: TGTGCCGTACAGGGGACCTCTGGAAACACCATATATTTT

d_gene: -
abundance: -
j_gene: TRBJ2-7
v_gene: TRBV7-9
CDR3aa: CASSHGSSTYEQYF
CDR3nt: TGTGCCAGCAGCCACGGCAGTTCAACCTACGAGCAGTACTTC

d_gene: -
abundance: many
j_gene: TRBJ1-1
v_gene: TRBV7-8
CDR3aa: CASSATTGNTEAFF
CDR3nt: TGTGCCAGCAGCGCGACGACAGGGAACACTGAAGCTTTCTTT

d_gene: -
abundance: few
j_gene: TRBJ2-7
v_gene: TRBV5-1
CDR3aa: CASSSRDTSHEQYF
CDR3nt: TGCGCCAGCAGCTCCCGGGACACCTCCCACGAGCAGTACTTC

d_gene: -
abundance: many
j_gene: TRBJ1-3
v_gene: TRBV5-1
CDR3aa: CASSLGGSGNTIYF
CDR3nt: TGTGCCAGCAGCTTAGGAGGGTCTGGAAACACCATATATTTT

d_gene: -
abundance: many
j_gene: TRBJ1-1
v_gene: TRBV2
CDR3aa: CASNEAMNTEAFF
CDR3nt: TGTGCCAGCAATGAGGCCATGAACACTGAAGCTTTCTTT

d_gene: -
abundance: -
j_gene: TRBJ1-2
v_gene: TRBV6-5
CDR3aa: CASSYLGGYYGYTF
CDR3nt: TGTGCCAGCAGTTACTTGGGGGGATACTATGGCTACACCTTC

d_gene: -
abundance: many
j_gene: TRBJ2-3
v_gene: TRBV7-2
CDR3aa: CASSLAGAADTQYF
CDR3nt: TGTGCCAGCAGCTTAGCGGGGGCCGCAGATACGCAGTATTTT

d_gene: -
abundance: many
j_gene: TRBJ1-2
v_gene: TRBV7-2
CDR3aa: CASSPQWGVLYGYTF
CDR3nt: TGTGCCAGCAGCCCCCAATGGGGAGTGCTTTATGGCTACACCTTC

d_gene: -
abundance: once
j_gene: TRBJ1-2
v_gene: TRBV11-2
CDR3aa: CASSLGLTTF
CDR3nt: TGTGCCAGCAGCTTGGGACTAACCACCTTC

d_gene: -
abundance: many
j_gene: TRBJ2-7
v_gene: TRBV20-1
CDR3aa: CSARDRGENHPYEQYF
CDR3nt: TGCAGTGCTAGAGATCGCGGCGAGAACCATCCCTACGAGCAGTACTTC

d_gene: TRBD1
abundance: -
j_gene: TRBJ2-1
v_gene: TRBV2
CDR3aa: CASSQDRGSYNEQFF
CDR3nt: TGTGCCAGCAGTCAAGACAGGGGGTCCTACAATGAGCAGTTCTTC

d_gene: -
abundance: many
j_gene: TRBJ1-2
v_gene: TRBV25-1
CDR3aa: CASSEYAANKGYTF
CDR3nt: TGTGCCAGCAGTGAATATGCCGCGAATAAGGGCTACACCTTC

d_gene: -
abundance: few
j_gene: TRBJ1-5
v_gene: TRBV12-3/TRBV12-4
CDR3aa: CASTRTEQPQHF
CDR3nt: TGTGCCAGCACCCGGACCGAGCAGCCCCAGCATTTT

d_gene: -
abundance: many
j_gene: TRBJ2-5
v_gene: TRBV27
CDR3aa: CASSFLSEGLKTQYF
CDR3nt: TGTGCCAGCAGTTTCCTTAGCGAAGGTTTGAAGACCCAGTACTTC

d_gene: TRBD2
abundance: many
j_gene: TRBJ2-7
v_gene: TRBV9
CDR3aa: CASSVGSPSGSQQYF
CDR3nt: TGTGCCAGCAGCGTAGGGAGTCCTAGCGGGAGTCAGCAGTACTTC

d_gene: -
abundance: many
j_gene: TRBJ2-3
v_gene: TRBV13
CDR3aa: CASSLGDLHTDTQYF
CDR3nt: TGTGCCAGCAGCCTGGGGGACTTACACACAGATACGCAGTATTTT

d_gene: -
abundance: few
j_gene: TRBJ2-7
v_gene: TRBV6-4
CDR3aa: CATHRDNKRYEQYF
CDR3nt: TGTGCCACCCATCGGGATAACAAACGCTACGAGCAGTACTTC

d_gene: -
abundance: -
j_gene: TRBJ1-4
v_gene: TRBV7-2
CDR3aa: CASSLAVRPNEKLFF
CDR3nt: TGTGCCAGCAGCTTAGCGGTTAGACCTAATGAAAAACTGTTTTTT

d_gene: -
abundance: many
j_gene: TRBJ2-1
v_gene: TRBV20-1
CDR3aa: CSARGSRGGFYNEQFF
CDR3nt: TGCAGTGCTAGAGGTTCGCGGGGTGGTTTCTACAATGAGCAGTTCTTC

d_gene: -
abundance: many
j_gene: TRBJ1-1
v_gene: TRBV11-2
CDR3aa: CASSYAVGGGTEAFF
CDR3nt: TGTGCCAGCAGCTACGCAGTGGGGGGCGGTACTGAAGCTTTCTTT

d_gene: -
abundance: many
j_gene: TRBJ2-5
v_gene: TRBV6-5
CDR3aa: CASSYYKGPISAQETQYF
CDR3nt: TGTGCCAGCAGTTATTACAAGGGCCCTATTTCTGCACAAGAGACCCAGTACTTC

d_gene: -
abundance: many
j_gene: TRBJ2-7
v_gene: TRBV27
CDR3aa: CASSFNSGPYEQYF
CDR3nt: TGTGCCAGCAGTTTTAATAGCGGACCCTACGAGCAGTACTTC

d_gene: -
abundance: many
j_gene: TRBJ2-1
v_gene: TRBV27
CDR3aa: CASSLRGAAWNEQFF
CDR3nt: TGTGCCAGCAGTTTACGGGGGGCAGCGTGGAATGAGCAGTTCTTC

d_gene: -
abundance: many
j_gene: TRBJ1-5
v_gene: TRBV20-1
CDR3aa: CSASATDGNNNQPQHF
CDR3nt: TGCAGTGCTAGTGCAACGGACGGTAACAACAATCAGCCCCAGCATTTT

d_gene: TRBD2
abundance: many
j_gene: TRBJ2-3
v_gene: TRBV6-2/TRBV6-3
CDR3aa: CASPRGDDSSPSTDTQYF
CDR3nt: TGTGCCAGCCCCCGGGGGGACGACTCCTCCCCTAGCACAGATACGCAGTATTTT

d_gene: -
abundance: many
j_gene: TRBJ1-1
v_gene: TRBV5-1
CDR3aa: CASSYFGQHNTEAFF
CDR3nt: TGCGCCAGCAGTTATTTTGGACAGCATAACACTGAAGCTTTCTTT

d_gene: TRBD1
abundance: few
j_gene: TRBJ2-3
v_gene: TRBV5-4
CDR3aa: CASSLTGASTDTQYF
CDR3nt: TGTGCCAGCAGCTTGACAGGGGCGAGCACAGATACGCAGTATTTT

d_gene: -
abundance: many
j_gene: TRBJ2-3
v_gene: TRBV7-2
CDR3aa: CASSLAVGGKSDTQYF
CDR3nt: TGTGCCAGCAGCTTAGCGGTTGGCGGAAAGTCAGATACGCAGTATTTT

d_gene: -
abundance: -
j_gene: TRBJ2-2
v_gene: TRBV30
CDR3aa: CACGPWLANTGELFF
CDR3nt: TGTGCCTGTGGTCCCTGGCTAGCGAACACCGGGGAGCTGTTTTTT

d_gene: -
abundance: -
j_gene: TRBJ2-1
v_gene: TRBV4-2
CDR3aa: CASSDNRDPYNEQFF
CDR3nt: TGTGCCAGCAGCGACAACCGGGACCCCTACAATGAGCAGTTCTTC

d_gene: -
abundance: many
j_gene: TRBJ1-2
v_gene: TRBV19
CDR3aa: CASSFPWRENYGYTF
CDR3nt: TGTGCCAGTAGTTTCCCGTGGAGGGAAAACTATGGCTACACCTTC

d_gene: -
abundance: -
j_gene: TRBJ2-3
v_gene: TRBV11-2
CDR3aa: CASSSGQLSTDTQYF
CDR3nt: TGTGCCAGCAGCTCGGGACAACTTAGCACAGATACGCAGTATTTT

d_gene: -
abundance: many
j_gene: TRBJ1-6
v_gene: TRBV19
CDR3aa: CASSITGRDSPLHF
CDR3nt: TGTGCCAGTAGTATAACGGGCAGGGATTCACCCCTCCACTTT

d_gene: -
abundance: few
j_gene: TRBJ2-2
v_gene: TRBV28
CDR3aa: CASSLERMNTGELFF
CDR3nt: TGTGCCAGCAGTTTAGAGCGTATGAACACCGGGGAGCTGTTTTTT

d_gene: -
abundance: few
j_gene: TRBJ1-1
v_gene: TRBV7-9
CDR3aa: CASSLIGDQEAFF
CDR3nt: TGTGCCAGCAGCTTAATAGGGGACCAAGAAGCTTTCTTT

d_gene: -
abundance: many
j_gene: TRBJ2-3
v_gene: TRBV7-3
CDR3aa: CASSPYGTLGDTQYF
CDR3nt: TGTGCCAGCAGCCCTTATGGGACCCTTGGAGATACGCAGTATTTT

d_gene: -
abundance: few
j_gene: TRBJ2-3
v_gene: TRBV2
CDR3aa: CASSVLPRGTDTQYF
CDR3nt: TGTGCCAGCAGTGTCTTGCCTCGGGGTACAGATACGCAGTATTTT

d_gene: -
abundance: many
j_gene: TRBJ1-1
v_gene: TRBV12-3/TRBV12-4
CDR3aa: CASSIRRGAEAFF
CDR3nt: TGTGCCAGCAGTATCAGAAGGGGTGCTGAAGCTTTCTTT

d_gene: -
abundance: many
j_gene: TRBJ2-3
v_gene: TRBV28
CDR3aa: CASSRPGLQRISQYF
CDR3nt: TGTGCCAGCAGTCGACCGGGACTTCAACGCATATCGCAGTATTTT

d_gene: -
abundance: many
j_gene: TRBJ1-4
v_gene: TRBV18
CDR3aa: CASSPDREKLFF
CDR3nt: TGTGCCAGCTCGCCCGACAGGGAAAAACTGTTTTTT

d_gene: -
abundance: many
j_gene: TRBJ2-3
v_gene: TRBV9
CDR3aa: CASSAQGYGTDTQYF
CDR3nt: TGTGCCAGCAGTGCACAGGGTTATGGCACAGATACGCAGTATTTT

d_gene: -
abundance: many
j_gene: TRBJ1-6
v_gene: TRBV27
CDR3aa: CASSLHYRSSSYNSPLHF
CDR3nt: TGTGCCAGCAGTTTACACTACAGGTCGAGCTCCTATAATTCACCCCTCCACTTT

d_gene: -
abundance: -
j_gene: TRBJ2-2
v_gene: TRBV9
CDR3aa: CASSPEGGSDTGELFF
CDR3nt: TGTGCCAGCAGCCCAGAGGGGGGCAGCGACACCGGGGAGCTGTTTTTT

d_gene: -
abundance: many
j_gene: TRBJ1-6
v_gene: TRBV7-6
CDR3aa: CASSLALGGRTPLHF
CDR3nt: TGTGCCAGCAGCTTAGCGCTTGGGGGGCGTACACCCCTCCACTTT

d_gene: -
abundance: many
j_gene: TRBJ1-2
v_gene: TRBV12-3/TRBV12-4
CDR3aa: CASSLVAGDNTF
CDR3nt: TGTGCCAGCAGTTTGGTGGCAGGGGATAACACCTTC

d_gene: TRBD2
abundance: -
j_gene: TRBJ2-3
v_gene: TRBV20-1
CDR3aa: CSAPGRAGRTDTQYF
CDR3nt: TGCAGTGCTCCCGGGCGAGCGGGGCGCACAGATACGCAGTATTTT

d_gene: -
abundance: many
j_gene: TRBJ2-1
v_gene: TRBV18
CDR3aa: CASSPRESTYNEQFF
CDR3nt: TGTGCCAGCTCACCGAGGGAATCCACCTACAATGAGCAGTTCTTC

d_gene: -
abundance: many
j_gene: TRBJ2-6
v_gene: TRBV10-3
CDR3aa: CATKQGGTGANVLTF
CDR3nt: TGTGCCACGAAACAGGGGGGGACTGGGGCCAACGTCCTGACTTTC

d_gene: TRBD1
abundance: many
j_gene: TRBJ1-2
v_gene: TRBV5-4
CDR3aa: CASSLTGTGASGYTF
CDR3nt: TGTGCCAGCAGCTTGACCGGGACAGGGGCATCTGGCTACACCTTC

d_gene: -
abundance: many
j_gene: TRBJ1-3
v_gene: TRBV6-1
CDR3aa: CASSERSGNTIYF
CDR3nt: TGTGCCAGCAGTGAAAGGTCTGGAAACACCATATATTTT

d_gene: TRBD2
abundance: few
j_gene: TRBJ2-1
v_gene: TRBV7-9
CDR3aa: CASSFGLAGPYNEQFF
CDR3nt: TGTGCCAGCAGCTTCGGACTAGCGGGGCCCTACAATGAGCAGTTCTTC

d_gene: -
abundance: many
j_gene: TRBJ2-3
v_gene: TRBV11-2
CDR3aa: CASSSRGGRAEGAPDTQYF
CDR3nt: TGTGCCAGCAGCTCCAGGGGCGGACGGGCGGAAGGGGCACCAGATACGCAGTATTTT